The rows below give T cell receptor beta chains drawn from one sample of a study of beta chain features in type 1 diabetes. Assay: immunoSEQ multiplex PCR; the TCRdb copy retains only in-frame clones and omits some. The table lists approximately 40,000 clones, 50% of them singletons. Sequenced sample: stem cell memory CD4+ T cells from blood. These receptor sequences come from a woman aged 30 to 39 in good health. The CDR3 runs from the conserved cysteine through the conserved F or W. The D gene is left open where the match is weak.

D gene: NA
V gene: TRBV6-6
CDR3 protein: CASSYSYSTGELFF

D gene: TRBD2
V gene: TRBV9
CDR3 protein: CASSSLGLAGGIGDSENIQYF

D gene: NA
V gene: TRBV5-4
CDR3 protein: CASSLKRGNSGANVLTF

D gene: TRBD1
V gene: TRBV2
CDR3 protein: CASRGDRGSFKGYTF

D gene: TRBD2
V gene: TRBV5-1
CDR3 protein: CASSAPGLAGGSYNEQFF

D gene: TRBD1
V gene: TRBV9
CDR3 protein: CASSVEDRGRGGELFF

D gene: TRBD2
V gene: TRBV7-2
CDR3 protein: CASNEWAGGGETQYF

D gene: TRBD1
V gene: TRBV28
CDR3 protein: CASSSGGASYGNTIYF

D gene: NA
V gene: TRBV7-2
CDR3 protein: CASSLGGGSYEQYF

D gene: TRBD2
V gene: TRBV19
CDR3 protein: CASSFPISGGANEQFF

D gene: NA
V gene: TRBV27
CDR3 protein: CASQPSGQGNSPLHF

D gene: NA
V gene: TRBV6-5
CDR3 protein: CASRRDRKNIQYF

D gene: TRBD2
V gene: TRBV5-1
CDR3 protein: CASSPGTTRQETQYF

D gene: NA
V gene: TRBV19
CDR3 protein: CASSIQGITEAFF

D gene: NA
V gene: TRBV28
CDR3 protein: CASSLTENNYGYTF

D gene: NA
V gene: TRBV7-2
CDR3 protein: CAGMNSGGPTDTQYF

D gene: TRBD1
V gene: TRBV11-3
CDR3 protein: CASSLGSRTGVYEQYF

D gene: TRBD2
V gene: TRBV4-2
CDR3 protein: CASSQDQTSADTGELFF

D gene: TRBD2
V gene: TRBV4-2
CDR3 protein: CASSQDLSGGGYEQYF

D gene: NA
V gene: TRBV4-2
CDR3 protein: CASSQPGLLRSNEQFF

D gene: NA
V gene: TRBV10-3
CDR3 protein: CAISEQGRGQETQYF

D gene: NA
V gene: TRBV6-5
CDR3 protein: CASSYRRRAGYNEQFF

D gene: NA
V gene: TRBV19
CDR3 protein: CASTQAHSYNEQFF

D gene: TRBD2
V gene: TRBV11-2
CDR3 protein: CASSVLAGGNNEQFF

D gene: TRBD1
V gene: TRBV7-9
CDR3 protein: CASSPLPGQGLSGANVLTF

D gene: TRBD2
V gene: TRBV7-3
CDR3 protein: CASSLAASGSADTQYF

D gene: TRBD2
V gene: TRBV7-9
CDR3 protein: CASSSLWATLQRGEQFF

D gene: NA
V gene: TRBV9
CDR3 protein: CASSARIRGHTGELFF

D gene: NA
V gene: TRBV7-9
CDR3 protein: CASSLQGFGGYTF

D gene: NA
V gene: TRBV19
CDR3 protein: CASRDGTKISEAFF